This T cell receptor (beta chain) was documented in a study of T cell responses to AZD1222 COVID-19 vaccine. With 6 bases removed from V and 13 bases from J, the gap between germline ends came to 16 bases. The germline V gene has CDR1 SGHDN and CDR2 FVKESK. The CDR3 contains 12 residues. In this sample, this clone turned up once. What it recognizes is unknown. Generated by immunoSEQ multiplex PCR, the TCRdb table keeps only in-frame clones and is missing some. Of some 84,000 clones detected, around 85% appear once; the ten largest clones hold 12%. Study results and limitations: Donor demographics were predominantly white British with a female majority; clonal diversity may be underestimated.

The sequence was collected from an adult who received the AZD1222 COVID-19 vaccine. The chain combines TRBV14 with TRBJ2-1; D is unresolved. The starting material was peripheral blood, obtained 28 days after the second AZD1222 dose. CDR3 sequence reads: CASSGIIKLQFF. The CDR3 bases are TGTGCCAGCAGTGGCATCATAAAACTTCAGTTCTTC.